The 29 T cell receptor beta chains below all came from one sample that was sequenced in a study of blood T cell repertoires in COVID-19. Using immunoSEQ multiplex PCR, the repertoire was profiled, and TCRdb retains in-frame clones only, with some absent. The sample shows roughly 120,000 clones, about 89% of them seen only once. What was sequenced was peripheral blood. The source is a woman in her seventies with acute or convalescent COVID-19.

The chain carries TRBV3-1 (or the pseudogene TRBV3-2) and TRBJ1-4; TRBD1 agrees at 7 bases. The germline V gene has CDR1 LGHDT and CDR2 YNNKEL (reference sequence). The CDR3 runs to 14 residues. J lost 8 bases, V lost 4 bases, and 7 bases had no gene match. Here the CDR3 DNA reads TGTGCCAGCAGCCCCGTCACAGGGGAGGAAAAACTGTTTTTT. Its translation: CASSPVTGEEKLFF.

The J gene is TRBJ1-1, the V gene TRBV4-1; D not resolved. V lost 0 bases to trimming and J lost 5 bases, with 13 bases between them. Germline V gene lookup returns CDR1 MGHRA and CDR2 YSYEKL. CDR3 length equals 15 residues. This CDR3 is CASSQDWAGGTEAFF. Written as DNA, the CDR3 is TGCGCCAGCAGCCAAGATTGGGCCGGAGGGACTGAAGCTTTCTTT.

The CDR3 protein is CASSAGQGYGYTF. In DNA form, the CDR3 reads TGTGCCAGCAGTGCTGGACAGGGGTATGGCTACACCTTC. The chain combines TRBV6-4 with TRBJ1-2, with 9 nucleotides matching TRBD1. CDR1 is MRHNA, CDR2 SNTAGT, per germline. The CDR3 has 13 amino acids. V lost 4 bases, J lost 5 bases, and 2 bases stayed unmatched.

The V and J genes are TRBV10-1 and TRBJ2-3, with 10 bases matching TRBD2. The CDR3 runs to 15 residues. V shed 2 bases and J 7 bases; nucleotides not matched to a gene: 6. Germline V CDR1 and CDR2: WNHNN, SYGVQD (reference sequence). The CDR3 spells CASSEVLAGENTQYF. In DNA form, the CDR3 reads TGCGCCAGCAGTGAGGTTCTAGCGGGGGAAAATACGCAGTATTTT.

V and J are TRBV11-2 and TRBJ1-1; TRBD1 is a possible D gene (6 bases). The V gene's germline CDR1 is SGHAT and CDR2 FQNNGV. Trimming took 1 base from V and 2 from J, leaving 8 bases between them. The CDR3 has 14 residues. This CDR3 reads CASSLAGANTEAFF. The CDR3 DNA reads TGTGCCAGCAGCTTAGCAGGGGCTAACACTGAAGCTTTCTTT.

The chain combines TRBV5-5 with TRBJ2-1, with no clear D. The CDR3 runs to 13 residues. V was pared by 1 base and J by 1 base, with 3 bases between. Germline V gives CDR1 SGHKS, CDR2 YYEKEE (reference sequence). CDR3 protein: CASSLSSYNEQFF. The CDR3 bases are TGTGCCAGCAGCTTGTCGTCCTACAATGAGCAGTTCTTC.

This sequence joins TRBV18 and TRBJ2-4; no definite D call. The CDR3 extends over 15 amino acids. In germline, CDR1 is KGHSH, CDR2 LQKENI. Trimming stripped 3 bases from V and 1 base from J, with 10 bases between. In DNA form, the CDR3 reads TGTGCCAGCTCACCCCCCGACACTGCCAAAAACATTCAGTACTTC. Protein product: CASSPPDTAKNIQYF.

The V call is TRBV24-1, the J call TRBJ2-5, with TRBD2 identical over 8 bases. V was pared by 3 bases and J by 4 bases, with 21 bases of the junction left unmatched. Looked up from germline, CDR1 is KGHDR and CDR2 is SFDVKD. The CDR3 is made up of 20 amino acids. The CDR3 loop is CATSDARPSPGGVGVETQYF. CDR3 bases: TGTGCCACCAGTGATGCCCGGCCGTCACCGGGGGGGGTTGGGGTAGAGACCCAGTACTTC.

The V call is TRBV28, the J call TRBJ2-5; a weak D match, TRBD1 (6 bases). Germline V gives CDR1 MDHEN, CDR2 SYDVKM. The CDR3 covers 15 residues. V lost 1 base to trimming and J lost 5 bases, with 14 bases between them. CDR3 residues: CASSLSAGEFETQYF. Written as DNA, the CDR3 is TGTGCCAGCAGTTTATCTGCAGGGGAGTTTGAGACCCAGTACTTC.

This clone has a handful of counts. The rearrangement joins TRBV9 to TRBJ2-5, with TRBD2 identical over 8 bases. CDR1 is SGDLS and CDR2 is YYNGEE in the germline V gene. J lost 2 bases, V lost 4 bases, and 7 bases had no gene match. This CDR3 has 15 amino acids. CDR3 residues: CASSWAGGPQETQYF. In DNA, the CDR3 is TGTGCCAGCAGCTGGGCGGGGGGCCCTCAAGAGACCCAGTACTTC.

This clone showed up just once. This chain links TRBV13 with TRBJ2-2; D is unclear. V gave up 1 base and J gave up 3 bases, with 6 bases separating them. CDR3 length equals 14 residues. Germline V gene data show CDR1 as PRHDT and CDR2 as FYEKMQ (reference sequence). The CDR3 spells CASSLVRDTGELFF. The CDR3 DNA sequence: TGTGCCAGCAGCTTAGTGAGAGACACCGGGGAGCTGTTTTTT.

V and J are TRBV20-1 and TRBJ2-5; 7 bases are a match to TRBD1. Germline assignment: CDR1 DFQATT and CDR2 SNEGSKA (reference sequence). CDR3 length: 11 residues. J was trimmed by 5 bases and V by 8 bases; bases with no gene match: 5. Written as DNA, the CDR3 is TGCAGTACAGACAGGGTGGAGACCCAGTACTTC. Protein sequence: CSTDRVETQYF.

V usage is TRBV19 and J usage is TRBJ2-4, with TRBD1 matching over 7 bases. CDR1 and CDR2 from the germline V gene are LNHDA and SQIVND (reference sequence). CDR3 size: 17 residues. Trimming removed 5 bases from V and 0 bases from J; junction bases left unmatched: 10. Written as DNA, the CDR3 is TGTGCCAGTAGTCCAGGACAGGATACTCTAGCCAAAAACATTCAGTACTTC. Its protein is CASSPGQDTLAKNIQYF.

The CDR3, as DNA: TGCGCCAGCAGCCAAGATCAGGGGACCGCAACTAATGAAAAACTGTTTTTT. Encoded protein: CASSQDQGTATNEKLFF. The J gene is TRBJ1-4, the V gene TRBV4-1; possibly TRBD1 for D (6 bases). The length of the CDR3 is 17 residues. With 0 bases removed from V and 0 bases from J, the gap between germline ends came to 11 bases. The V gene's germline CDR1 is MGHRA and CDR2 YSYEKL.

The chain's CDR3 is CASSQGVDTGELFF. The CDR3, as DNA: TGTGCCAGCTCACAAGGGGTGGACACCGGGGAGCTGTTTTTT. V and J are TRBV18 and TRBJ2-2, with a tentative D call TRBD1 (5 bases). The CDR3 is made up of 14 amino acids. Germline lookup yields CDR1 KGHSH and CDR2 LQKENI. V lost 4 bases and J lost 3, with 9 bases in between.

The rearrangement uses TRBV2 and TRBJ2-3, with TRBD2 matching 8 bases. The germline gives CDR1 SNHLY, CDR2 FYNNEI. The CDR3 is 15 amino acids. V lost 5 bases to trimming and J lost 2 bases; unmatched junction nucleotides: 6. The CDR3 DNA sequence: TGTGCCAGCAGTAAGAGCGGGGGAAACACAGATACGCAGTATTTT. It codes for CASSKSGGNTDTQYF.

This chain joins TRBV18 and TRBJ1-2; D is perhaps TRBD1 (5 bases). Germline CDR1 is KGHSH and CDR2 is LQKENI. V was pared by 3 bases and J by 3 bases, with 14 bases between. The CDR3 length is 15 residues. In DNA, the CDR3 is TGTGCCAGCTCACCGCCGGGGAGGGGAGACTATGGCTACACCTTC. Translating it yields CASSPPGRGDYGYTF.

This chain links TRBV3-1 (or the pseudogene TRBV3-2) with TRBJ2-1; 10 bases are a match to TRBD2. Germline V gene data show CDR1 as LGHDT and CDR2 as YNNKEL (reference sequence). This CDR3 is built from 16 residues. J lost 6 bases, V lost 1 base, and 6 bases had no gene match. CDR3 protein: CASSQGFQRGGNEQFF. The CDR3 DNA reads TGTGCCAGCAGCCAAGGGTTCCAGCGGGGGGGCAATGAGCAGTTCTTC.

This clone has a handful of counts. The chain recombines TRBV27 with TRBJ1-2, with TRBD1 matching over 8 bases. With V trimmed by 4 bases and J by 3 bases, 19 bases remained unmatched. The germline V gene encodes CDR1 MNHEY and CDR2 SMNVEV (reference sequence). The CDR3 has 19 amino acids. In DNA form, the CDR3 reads TGTGCCAGCAGTTCCCTAGGTTTGGGCAGGGGGCCAGAGGACTATGGCTACACCTTC. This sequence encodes CASSSLGLGRGPEDYGYTF.

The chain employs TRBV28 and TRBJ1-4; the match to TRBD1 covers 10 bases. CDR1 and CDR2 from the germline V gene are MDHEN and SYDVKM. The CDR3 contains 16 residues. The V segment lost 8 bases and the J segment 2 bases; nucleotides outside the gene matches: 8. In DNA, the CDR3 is TGTGCCAGCGTGACAGGGGGCGCGGGCACTAATGAAAAACTGTTTTTT. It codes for CASVTGGAGTNEKLFF.

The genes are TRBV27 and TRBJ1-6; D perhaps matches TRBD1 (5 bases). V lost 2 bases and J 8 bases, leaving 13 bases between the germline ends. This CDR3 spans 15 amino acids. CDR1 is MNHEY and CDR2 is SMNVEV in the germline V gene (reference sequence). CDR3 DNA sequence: TGTGCCAGCAGTTTAAGTCTCCAGGGCGATTCACCCCTCCACTTT. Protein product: CASSLSLQGDSPLHF.

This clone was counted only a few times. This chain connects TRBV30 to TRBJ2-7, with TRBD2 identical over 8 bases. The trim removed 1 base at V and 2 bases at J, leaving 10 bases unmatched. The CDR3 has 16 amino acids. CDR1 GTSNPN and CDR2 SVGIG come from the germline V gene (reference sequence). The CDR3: CAWSAPSRGGTYEQYF. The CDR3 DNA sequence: TGTGCCTGGAGTGCCCCCTCCCGGGGGGGAACCTACGAGCAGTACTTC.

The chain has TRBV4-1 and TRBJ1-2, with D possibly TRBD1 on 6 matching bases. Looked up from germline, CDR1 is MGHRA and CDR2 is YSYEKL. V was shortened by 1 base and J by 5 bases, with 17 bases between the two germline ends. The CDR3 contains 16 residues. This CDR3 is CASSQGAQGILYGYTF. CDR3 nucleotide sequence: TGCGCCAGCAGCCAAGGGGCTCAGGGGATATTGTATGGCTACACCTTC.

CDR3 DNA: TGTGCCAGCAGAGGAGACAGGGGGGCCTGGGGCTACACCTTC. Amino acid sequence: CASRGDRGAWGYTF. J is TRBJ1-2 and V is TRBV6-5; 9 bases line up with TRBD1. Germline CDR1 reads MNHEY; CDR2 reads SVGAGI. J lost 8 bases, V lost 6 bases, and 10 bases had no gene match. This CDR3 is built from 14 residues.

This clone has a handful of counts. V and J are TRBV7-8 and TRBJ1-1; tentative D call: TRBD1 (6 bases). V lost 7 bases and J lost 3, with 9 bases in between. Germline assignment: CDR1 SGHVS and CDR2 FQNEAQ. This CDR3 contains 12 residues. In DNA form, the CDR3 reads TGTGCCAGCACCACAGGGTACACTGAAGCTTTCTTT. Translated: CASTTGYTEAFF.

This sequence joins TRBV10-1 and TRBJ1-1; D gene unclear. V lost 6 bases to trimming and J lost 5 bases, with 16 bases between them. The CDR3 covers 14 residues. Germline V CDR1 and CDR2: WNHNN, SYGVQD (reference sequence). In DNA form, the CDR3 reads TGCGCCAGCAGCGTCGGGGAAGGGTGGACTGAAGCTTTCTTT. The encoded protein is CASSVGEGWTEAFF.

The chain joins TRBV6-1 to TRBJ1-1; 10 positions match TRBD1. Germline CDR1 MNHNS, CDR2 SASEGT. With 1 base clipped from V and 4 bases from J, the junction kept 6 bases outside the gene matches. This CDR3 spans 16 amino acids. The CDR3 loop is CASSEVGWDRGTEAFF. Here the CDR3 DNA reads TGTGCCAGCAGTGAAGTAGGGTGGGACAGGGGCACTGAAGCTTTCTTT.

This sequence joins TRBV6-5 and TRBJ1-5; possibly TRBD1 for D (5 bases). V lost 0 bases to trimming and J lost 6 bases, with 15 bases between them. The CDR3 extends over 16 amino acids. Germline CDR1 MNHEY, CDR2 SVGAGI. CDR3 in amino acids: CASSYSVPERGQPQHF. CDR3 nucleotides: TGTGCCAGCAGTTACTCGGTTCCCGAAAGGGGTCAGCCCCAGCATTTT.

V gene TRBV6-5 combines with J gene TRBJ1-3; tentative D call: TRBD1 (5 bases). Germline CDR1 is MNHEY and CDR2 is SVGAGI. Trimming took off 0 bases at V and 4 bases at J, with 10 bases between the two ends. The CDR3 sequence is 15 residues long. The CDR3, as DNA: TGTGCCAGCAGTTACTCGTCTGGGGCCGGAAACACCATATATTTT. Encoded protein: CASSYSSGAGNTIYF.